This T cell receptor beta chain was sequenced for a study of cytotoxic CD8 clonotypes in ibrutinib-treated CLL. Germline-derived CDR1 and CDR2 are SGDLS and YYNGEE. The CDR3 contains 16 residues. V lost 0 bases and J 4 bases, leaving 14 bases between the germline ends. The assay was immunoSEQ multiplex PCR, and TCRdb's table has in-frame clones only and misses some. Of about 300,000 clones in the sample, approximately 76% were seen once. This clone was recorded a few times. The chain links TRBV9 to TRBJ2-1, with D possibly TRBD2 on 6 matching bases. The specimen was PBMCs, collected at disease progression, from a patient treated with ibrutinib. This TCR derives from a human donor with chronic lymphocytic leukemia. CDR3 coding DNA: TGTGCCAGCAGCGTAGGAACGGGAGTATGGTACAATGAGCAGTTCTTC. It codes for CASSVGTGVWYNEQFF.